Described below is a single TCR beta chain sequence and its context. This record belongs to a study of blood T cell repertoires in COVID-19. Turning to the study itself: COVID-19 samples from acute and convalescent phases originated in the United States, Italy and Spain. From T cells, B-cell-depleted T cells, or PBMCs came the material, which was cDNA or gDNA.

In the authors' methods: How many nucleated cells were present was estimated from reference gene primer amplification. This table comes from immunoSEQ multiplex PCR, and its TCRdb copy is limited to in-frame clones, with some not included. V and J calls and clone size are as listed in that table; D and trimming were resolved from the DNA. The table lists some 200,000 clones, roughly 78% of them singletons, with around 12% in the top ten. This receptor was taken from a woman aged 40 to 49 with acute or convalescent COVID-19. The sequencing sample was made of peripheral blood.

CDR3 loop: CASSQDSSDTGELFF. CDR3 nucleotide sequence: TGCGCCAGCAGCCAGGACTCTAGCGACACCGGGGAGCTGTTTTTT. The chain couples TRBV4-1 to TRBJ2-2; D perhaps matches TRBD2 (6 bases). Germline CDR1 and CDR2: MGHRA and YSYEKL. The CDR3 sequence is 15 residues long. The V end lost 3 bases, the J end lost 3 bases, and 11 bases lay between the germline ends.